This TCR beta chain appears in the sequencing data of a study of sequential checkpoint blockade in melanoma (dated by TCRdb to the late 2010s). For the wider study: Using 1:1 randomization, the trial assigned patients either to first-line nivolumab followed by ipilimumab (arm A) or to ipilimumab followed by nivolumab (arm B). Maintenance nivolumab came after both trial sequences. The investigation overall reported the following: Validation of the response-prediction model combining TCR metrics and mutation burden is needed in larger, independent patient cohorts.

For this clone: Its antigen target is currently unknown. Per-base qualities were not stored, and no clone one base away is much larger.

The CDR3 contains 13 residues, cysteine and phenylalanine counted. Of the read, only the CDR3 DNA is kept; its 39 bases are in frame from base 1. Per the germline V gene, SGHTA is the CDR1 and FQGNSA is the CDR2. The V end loses 2 bases and the J end loses 1 base, and a stretch of 5 bases separates them. In light of the paper, this sample's treatment or condition label describes: randomized to nivolumab then ipilimumab (arm A) or the reverse (arm B). None of the trial patients had been given prior DNA-damaging chemotherapy. Live CD3+CD8+ cells negative for CD19 and CD56 were sorted from thawed PBMCs on a FACS Aria II flow cytometer. Samples were obtained from patients with melanoma enrolled in CheckMate 064, a randomized, open-label phase II trial of sequential checkpoint blockade. Peripheral blood mononuclear cells were collected by leukapheresis, purified using Ficoll-Paque, and frozen in human serum containing roughly 9.4% DMSO. Right after sorting, the blood CD3+CD8+ cells were verified to be >95% pure, and DNA extraction followed.

TCRbeta CDR3 regions were immunosequenced from genomic DNA with the immunoSEQ Assay. Before high-throughput sequencing, genomic DNA was amplified using bias-controlled multiplex PCR. The authors' pipeline ran thus. To quantify the absolute abundance of each unique TCRbeta CDR3 region, the sequences were collapsed and filtered. Clonality was defined as 1 minus Pielou's evenness and was calculated using productive rearrangements only. A previously published method was used to identify clones whose frequencies were significantly greater in on-treatment samples than in baseline samples. Here the immuneACCESS table is served through TCRdb, limited to in-frame sequences with V and J called. Missing clones are a known gap in these copies; in checked studies unresolved V genes cover under half, and the rest lacks a known reason. V and J calls and clone size are those listed in that table; D and trimming were worked out from the DNA. The sample includes 20,000 or so clones, with about two thirds observed a single time. About a fifth of the sample is in the top ten clones.

Specimen: CD8+ T cells sorted from blood (inferred from file names), collected from a patient given nivolumab and ipilimumab in sequence. This TCR was sampled from a human donor with melanoma. The rearranged chain carries TRBV7-2 and TRBJ1-1; the D gene is unclear. The DNA is TGTGCCAGCAGCTTATCCGGGAACACTGAAGCTTTCTTT. It codes for CASSLSGNTEAFF.